This TCR beta chain came from a study of blood T cell repertoires in COVID-19. The method was immunoSEQ multiplex PCR; TCRdb's version includes in-frame clones alone and lacks a portion of them. This sample yields over 250,000 clones, of which about 90% are seen a single time; 1.9% belongs to the top ten. Germline V gene data show CDR1 as SGHRS and CDR2 as YFSETQ. V was pared by 2 bases and J by 2 bases, with 10 bases of the junction left unmatched. The CDR3 is 18 amino acids. The chain employs TRBV5-1 and TRBJ1-4; 9 bases line up with TRBD1. This receptor was obtained from a woman in her fifties or sixties who had recovered from COVID-19. The sample consisted of PBMCs or T cells enriched from blood (not recorded which). The CDR3 is CASSLLPLQGATNEKLFF. In DNA, the CDR3 is TGCGCCAGCAGCTTACTCCCGTTACAGGGGGCGACTAATGAAAAACTGTTTTTT.